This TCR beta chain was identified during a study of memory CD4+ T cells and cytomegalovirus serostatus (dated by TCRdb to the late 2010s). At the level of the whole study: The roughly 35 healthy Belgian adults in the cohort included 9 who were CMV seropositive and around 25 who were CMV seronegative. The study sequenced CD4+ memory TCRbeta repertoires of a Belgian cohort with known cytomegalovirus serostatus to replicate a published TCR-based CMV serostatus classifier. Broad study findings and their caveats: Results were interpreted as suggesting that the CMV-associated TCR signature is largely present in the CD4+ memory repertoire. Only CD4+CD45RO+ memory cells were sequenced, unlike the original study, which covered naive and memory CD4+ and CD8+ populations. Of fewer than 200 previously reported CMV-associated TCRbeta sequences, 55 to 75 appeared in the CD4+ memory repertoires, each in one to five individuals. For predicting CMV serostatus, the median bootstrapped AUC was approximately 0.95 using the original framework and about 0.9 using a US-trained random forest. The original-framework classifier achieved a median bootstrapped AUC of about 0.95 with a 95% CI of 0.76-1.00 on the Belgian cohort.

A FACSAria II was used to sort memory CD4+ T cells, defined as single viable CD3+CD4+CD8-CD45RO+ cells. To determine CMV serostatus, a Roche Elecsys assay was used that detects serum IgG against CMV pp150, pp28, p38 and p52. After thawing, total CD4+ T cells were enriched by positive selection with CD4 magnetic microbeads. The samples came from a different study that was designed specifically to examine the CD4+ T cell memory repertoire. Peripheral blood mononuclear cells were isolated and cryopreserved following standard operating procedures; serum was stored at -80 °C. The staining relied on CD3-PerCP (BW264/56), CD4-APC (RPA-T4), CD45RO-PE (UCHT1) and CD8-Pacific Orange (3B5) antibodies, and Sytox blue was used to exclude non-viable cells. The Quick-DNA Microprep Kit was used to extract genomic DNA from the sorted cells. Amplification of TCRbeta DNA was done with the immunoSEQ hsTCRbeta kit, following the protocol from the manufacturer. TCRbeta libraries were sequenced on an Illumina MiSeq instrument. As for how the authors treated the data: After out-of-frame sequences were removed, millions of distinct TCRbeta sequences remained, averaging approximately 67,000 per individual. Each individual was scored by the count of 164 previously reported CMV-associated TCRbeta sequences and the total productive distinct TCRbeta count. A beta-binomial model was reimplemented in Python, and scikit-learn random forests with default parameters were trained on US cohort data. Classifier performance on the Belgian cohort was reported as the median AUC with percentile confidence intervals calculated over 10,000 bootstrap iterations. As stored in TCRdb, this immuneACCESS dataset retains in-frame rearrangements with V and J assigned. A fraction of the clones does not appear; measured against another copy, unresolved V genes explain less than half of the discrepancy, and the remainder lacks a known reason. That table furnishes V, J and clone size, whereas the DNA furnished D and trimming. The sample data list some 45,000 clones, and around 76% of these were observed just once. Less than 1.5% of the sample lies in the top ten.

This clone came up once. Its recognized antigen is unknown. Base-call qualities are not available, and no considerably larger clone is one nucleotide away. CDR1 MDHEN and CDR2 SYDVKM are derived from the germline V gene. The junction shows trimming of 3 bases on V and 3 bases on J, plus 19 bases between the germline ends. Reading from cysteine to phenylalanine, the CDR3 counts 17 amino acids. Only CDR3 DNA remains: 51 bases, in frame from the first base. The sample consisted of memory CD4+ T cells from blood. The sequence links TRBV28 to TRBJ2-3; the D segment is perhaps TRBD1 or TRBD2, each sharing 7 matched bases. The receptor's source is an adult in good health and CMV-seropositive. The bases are TGTGCCAGCAGTTTTATCGCCGCCAGGGGGGGGACAGATACGCAGTATTTT. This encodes CASSFIAARGGTDTQYF. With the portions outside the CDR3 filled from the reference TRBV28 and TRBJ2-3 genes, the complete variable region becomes DVKVTQSSRYLVKRTGEKVFLECVQDMDHENMFWYRQDPGLGLRLIYFSYDVKMKEKGDIPEGYSVSREKKERFSLILESASTNQTSMYLCASSFIAARGGTDTQYFGPGTRLTVL.